A single TCR beta chain is shown here with its context. The CDR3 sequence is 14 residues long. From germline, CDR1 is PRHDT and CDR2 FYEKMQ (reference sequence). Losses at the gene ends were 5 bases for V and 4 bases for J; bases not matched to a gene: 6. This specimen comes from a study of blood T cell repertoires in COVID-19. Generated by immunoSEQ multiplex PCR, the TCRdb table keeps only in-frame clones and is missing some. The data contain about 320,000 clones, over 75% of them singletons. V is TRBV13 and J is TRBJ2-7, with TRBD1 identical over 9 bases. The sequencing sample was made of PBMCs or T cells enriched from blood (not recorded which). The receptor was derived from a man aged 25 to 40 who had recovered from COVID-19. CDR3 residues: CASSRRTGDYEQYF. The CDR3 DNA reads TGTGCCAGCAGCCGAAGGACAGGGGATTACGAGCAGTACTTC.